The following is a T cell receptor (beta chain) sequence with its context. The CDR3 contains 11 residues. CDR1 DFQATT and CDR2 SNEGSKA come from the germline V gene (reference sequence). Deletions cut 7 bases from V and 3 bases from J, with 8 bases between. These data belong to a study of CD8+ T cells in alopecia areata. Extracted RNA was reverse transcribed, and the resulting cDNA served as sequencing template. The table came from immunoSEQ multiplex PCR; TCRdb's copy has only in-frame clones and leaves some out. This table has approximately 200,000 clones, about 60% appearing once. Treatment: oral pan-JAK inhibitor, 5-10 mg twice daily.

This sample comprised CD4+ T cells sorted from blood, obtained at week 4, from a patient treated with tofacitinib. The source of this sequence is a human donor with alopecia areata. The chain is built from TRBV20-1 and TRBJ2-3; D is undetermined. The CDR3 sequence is CSGGGTDTQYF. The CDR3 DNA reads TGCAGTGGGGGTGGGACAGATACGCAGTATTTT.